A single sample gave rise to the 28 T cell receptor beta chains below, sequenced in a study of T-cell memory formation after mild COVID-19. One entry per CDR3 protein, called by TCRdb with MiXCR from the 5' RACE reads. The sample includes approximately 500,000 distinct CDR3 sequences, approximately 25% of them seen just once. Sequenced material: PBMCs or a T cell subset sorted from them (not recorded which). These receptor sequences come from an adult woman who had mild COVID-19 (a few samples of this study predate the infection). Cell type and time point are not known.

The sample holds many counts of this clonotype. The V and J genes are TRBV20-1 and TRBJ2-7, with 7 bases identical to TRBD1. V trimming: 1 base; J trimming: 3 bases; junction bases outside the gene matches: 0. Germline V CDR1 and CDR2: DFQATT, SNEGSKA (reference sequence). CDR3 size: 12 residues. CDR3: CSARGQGYEQYF. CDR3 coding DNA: TGCAGTGCTAGAGGACAGGGCTACGAGCAGTACTTC.

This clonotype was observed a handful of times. The CDR3 here is CASSSRGQNYEQYF. CDR3 bases: TGTGCCAGCAGCTCCCGAGGACAGAACTACGAGCAGTACTTC. The chain uses TRBV7-9 and TRBJ2-7; TRBD1 is a possible D gene (6 bases). V lost 4 bases and J lost 3, with 13 bases in between. The CDR3 runs to 14 residues. In germline, CDR1 is SEHNR, CDR2 FQNEAQ (reference sequence).

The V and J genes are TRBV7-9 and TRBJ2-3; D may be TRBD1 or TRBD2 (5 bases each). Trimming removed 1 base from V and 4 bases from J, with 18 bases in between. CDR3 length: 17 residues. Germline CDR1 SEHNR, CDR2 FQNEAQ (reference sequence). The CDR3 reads CASSLGTGTPGADTQYF. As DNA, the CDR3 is TGTGCCAGCAGCTTAGGGACCGGGACCCCCGGCGCAGATACGCAGTATTTT.

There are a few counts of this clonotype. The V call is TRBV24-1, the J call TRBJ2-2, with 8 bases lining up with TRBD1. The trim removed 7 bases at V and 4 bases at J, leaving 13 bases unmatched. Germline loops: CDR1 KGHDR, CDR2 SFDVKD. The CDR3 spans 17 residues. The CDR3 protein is CATRPSPGQVATGELFF. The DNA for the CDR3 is TGTGCCACCAGGCCTTCTCCGGGACAGGTTGCCACCGGGGAGCTGTTTTTT.

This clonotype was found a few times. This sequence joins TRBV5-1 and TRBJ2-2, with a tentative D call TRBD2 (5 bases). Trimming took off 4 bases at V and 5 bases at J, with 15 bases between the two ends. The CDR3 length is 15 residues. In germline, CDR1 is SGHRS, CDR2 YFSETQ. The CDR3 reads CASSPRTPGTGELFF. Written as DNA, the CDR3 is TGCGCCAGCAGCCCCAGGACCCCGGGGACCGGGGAGCTGTTTTTT.

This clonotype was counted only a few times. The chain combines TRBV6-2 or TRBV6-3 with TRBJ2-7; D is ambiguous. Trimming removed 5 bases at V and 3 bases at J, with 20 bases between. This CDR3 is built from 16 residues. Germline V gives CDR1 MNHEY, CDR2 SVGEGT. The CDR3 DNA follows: TGTGCCAGCAGTCGAAGGCCTCTTTGGGTACTCTACGAGCAGTACTTC. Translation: CASSRRPLWVLYEQYF.

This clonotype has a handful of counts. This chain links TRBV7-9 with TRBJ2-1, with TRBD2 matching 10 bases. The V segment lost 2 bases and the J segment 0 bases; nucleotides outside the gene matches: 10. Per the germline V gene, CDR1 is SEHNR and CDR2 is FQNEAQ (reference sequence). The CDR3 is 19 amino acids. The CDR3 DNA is TGTGCCAGCAGCTTAATGGGACTAGCGATAGTAGGCTCCTACAATGAGCAGTTCTTC. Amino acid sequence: CASSLMGLAIVGSYNEQFF.

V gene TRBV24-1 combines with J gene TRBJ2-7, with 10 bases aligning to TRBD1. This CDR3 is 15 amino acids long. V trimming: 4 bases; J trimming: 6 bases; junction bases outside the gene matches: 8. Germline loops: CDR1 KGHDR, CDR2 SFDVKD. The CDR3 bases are TGTGCCACCAGTGACCCCGGACAGGGGGACGGCGAGCAGTACTTC. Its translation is CATSDPGQGDGEQYF.

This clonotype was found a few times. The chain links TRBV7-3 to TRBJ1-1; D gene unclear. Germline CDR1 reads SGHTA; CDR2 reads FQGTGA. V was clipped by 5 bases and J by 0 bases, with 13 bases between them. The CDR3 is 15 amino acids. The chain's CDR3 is CASSLSGMVNTEAFF. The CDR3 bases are TGTGCCAGCAGCCTGTCTGGGATGGTGAACACTGAAGCTTTCTTT. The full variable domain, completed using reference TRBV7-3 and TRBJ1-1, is GAGVSQTPSNKVTEKGKYVELRCDPISGHTALYWYRQSLGQGPEFLIYFQGTGAADDSGLPNDRFFAVRPEGSVSTLKIQRTERGDSAVYLCASSLSGMVNTEAFFGQGTRLTVV.

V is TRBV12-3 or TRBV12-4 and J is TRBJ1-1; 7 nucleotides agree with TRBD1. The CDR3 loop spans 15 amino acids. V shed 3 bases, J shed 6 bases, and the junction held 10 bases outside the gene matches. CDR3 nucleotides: TGTGCCAGCAGTTTCGGCCCGGGGCAGGGGGCTGAAGCTTTCTTT. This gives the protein CASSFGPGQGAEAFF.

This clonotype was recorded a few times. CDR3 region: CASSQNREQPQHF. The CDR3 DNA is TGTGCCAGCAGCCAGAACAGGGAACAGCCCCAGCATTTT. The chain employs TRBV7-6 and TRBJ1-5; D perhaps matches TRBD1 (6 bases). Trimming shortened V by 5 bases and J by 7 bases, and 12 bases separated the two germline ends. This CDR3 comprises 13 residues. The germline V gene encodes CDR1 SGHVS and CDR2 FNYEAQ.

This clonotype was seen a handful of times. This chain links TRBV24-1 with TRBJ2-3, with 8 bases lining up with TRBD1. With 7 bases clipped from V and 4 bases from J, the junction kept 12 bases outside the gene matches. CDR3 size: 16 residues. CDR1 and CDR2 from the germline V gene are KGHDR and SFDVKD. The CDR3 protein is CATSDGNRGSADTQYF. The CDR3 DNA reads TGTGCCACCAGCGATGGGAACAGGGGGTCTGCAGATACGCAGTATTTT.

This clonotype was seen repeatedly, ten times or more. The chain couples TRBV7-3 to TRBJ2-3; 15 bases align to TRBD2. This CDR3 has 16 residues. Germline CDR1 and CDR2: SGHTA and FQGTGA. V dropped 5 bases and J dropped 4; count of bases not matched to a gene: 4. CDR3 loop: CASSPWTSGGADTQYF. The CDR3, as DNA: TGTGCCAGCAGCCCCTGGACTAGCGGGGGGGCAGATACGCAGTATTTT.

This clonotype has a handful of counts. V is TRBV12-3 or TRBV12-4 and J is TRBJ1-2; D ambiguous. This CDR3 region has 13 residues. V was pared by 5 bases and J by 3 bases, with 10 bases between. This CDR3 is CASSLGRDYGYTF. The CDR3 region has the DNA TGTGCCAGCAGTCTCGGACGGGACTATGGCTACACCTTC.

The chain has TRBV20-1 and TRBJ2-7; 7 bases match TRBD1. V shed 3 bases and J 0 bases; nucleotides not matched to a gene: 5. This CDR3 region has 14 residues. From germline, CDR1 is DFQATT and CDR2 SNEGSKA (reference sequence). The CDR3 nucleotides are TGCAGTGCTAGCCGACAGGGCCTCTCCTACGAGCAGTACTTC. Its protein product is CSASRQGLSYEQYF.

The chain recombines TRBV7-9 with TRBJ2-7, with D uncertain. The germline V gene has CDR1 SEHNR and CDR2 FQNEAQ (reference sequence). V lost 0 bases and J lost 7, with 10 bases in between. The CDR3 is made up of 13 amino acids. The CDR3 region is CASSLAAPAEQYF. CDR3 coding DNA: TGTGCCAGCAGCTTAGCGGCTCCCGCGGAGCAGTACTTC. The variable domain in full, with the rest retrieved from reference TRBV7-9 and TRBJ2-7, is DTGVSQNPRHKITKRGQNVTFRCDPISEHNRLYWYRQTLGQGPEFLTYFQNEAQLEKSRLLSDRFSAERPKGSFSTLEIQRTEQGDSAMYLCASSLAAPAEQYFGPGTRLTVT.

The CDR3 spells CASRRGAANQETQYF. CDR3 bases: TGTGCCAGCAGGAGAGGGGCGGCTAATCAAGAGACCCAGTACTTC. The gene calls are TRBV12-3 or TRBV12-4 and TRBJ2-5, with D perhaps matching TRBD1 or TRBD2 (5 bases each). There are 15 residues in the CDR3. V was shortened by 6 bases and J by 2 bases, with 16 bases between the two germline ends.

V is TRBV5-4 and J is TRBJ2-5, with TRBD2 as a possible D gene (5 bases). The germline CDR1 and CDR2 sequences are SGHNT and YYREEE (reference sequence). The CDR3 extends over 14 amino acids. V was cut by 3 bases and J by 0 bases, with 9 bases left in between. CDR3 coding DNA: TGTGCCAGCAGCTCCCCCGGGGACCAAGAGACCCAGTACTTC. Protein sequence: CASSSPGDQETQYF.

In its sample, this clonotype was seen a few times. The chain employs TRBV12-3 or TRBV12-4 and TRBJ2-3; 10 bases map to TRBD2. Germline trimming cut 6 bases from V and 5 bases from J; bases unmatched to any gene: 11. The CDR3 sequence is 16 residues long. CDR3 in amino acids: CASRRTPSGGIDTQYF. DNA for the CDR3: TGTGCCAGCAGGAGGACGCCTAGCGGGGGAATAGATACGCAGTATTTT.

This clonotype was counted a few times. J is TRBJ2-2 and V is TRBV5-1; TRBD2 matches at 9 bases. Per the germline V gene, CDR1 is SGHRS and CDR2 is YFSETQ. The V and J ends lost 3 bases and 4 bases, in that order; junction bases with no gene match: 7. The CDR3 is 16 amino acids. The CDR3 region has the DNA TGCGCCAGCAGCTCAGTAGCGGGAGTTGCCACCGGGGAGCTGTTTTTT. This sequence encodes CASSSVAGVATGELFF.

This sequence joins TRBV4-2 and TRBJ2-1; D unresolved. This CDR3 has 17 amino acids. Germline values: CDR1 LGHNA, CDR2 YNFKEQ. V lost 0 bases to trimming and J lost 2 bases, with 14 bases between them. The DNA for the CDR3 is TGTGCCAGCAGCCAAGACTTTGCAGGCGCGGCCTACAATGAGCAGTTCTTC. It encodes CASSQDFAGAAYNEQFF.

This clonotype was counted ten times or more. The CDR3 protein is CASSLSGGVQETQYF. The CDR3 DNA is TGCGCCAGCAGCTTGTCGGGGGGCGTCCAAGAGACCCAGTACTTC. The chain uses TRBV5-1 and TRBJ2-5, with D possibly TRBD2 on 7 matching bases. This CDR3 has 15 residues. Germline V gene sequence: CDR1 SGHRS, CDR2 YFSETQ. The V and J ends lost 1 base and 1 base respectively, with 11 bases between them. The full variable domain, rest sourced from reference TRBV5-1 and TRBJ2-5, is KAGVTQTPRYLIKTRGQQVTLSCSPISGHRSVSWYQQTPGQGLQFLFEYFSETQRNKGNFPGRFSGRQFSNSRSEMNVSTLELGDSALYLCASSLSGGVQETQYFGPGTRLLVL.

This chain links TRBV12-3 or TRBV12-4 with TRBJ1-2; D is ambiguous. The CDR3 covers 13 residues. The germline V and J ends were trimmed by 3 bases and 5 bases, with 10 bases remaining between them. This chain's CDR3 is CASSFGQTYGYTF. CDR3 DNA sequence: TGTGCCAGCAGTTTTGGGCAGACATATGGCTACACCTTC.

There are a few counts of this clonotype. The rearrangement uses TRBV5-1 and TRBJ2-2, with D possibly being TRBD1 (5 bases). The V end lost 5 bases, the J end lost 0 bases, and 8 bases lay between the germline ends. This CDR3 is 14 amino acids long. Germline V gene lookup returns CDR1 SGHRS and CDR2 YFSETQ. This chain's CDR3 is CASRQDANTGELFF. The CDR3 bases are TGCGCCAGCAGACAGGACGCGAACACCGGGGAGCTGTTTTTT.

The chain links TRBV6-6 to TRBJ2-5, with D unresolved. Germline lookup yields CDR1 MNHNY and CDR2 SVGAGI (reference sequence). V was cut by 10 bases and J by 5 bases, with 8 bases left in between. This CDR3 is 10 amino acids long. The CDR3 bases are TGTGCCACGGCGACGGAGACCCAGTACTTC. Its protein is CATATETQYF.

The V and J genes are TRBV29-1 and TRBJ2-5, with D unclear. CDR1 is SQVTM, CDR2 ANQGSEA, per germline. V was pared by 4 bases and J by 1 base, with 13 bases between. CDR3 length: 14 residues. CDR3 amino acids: CSVGQVQLQETQYF. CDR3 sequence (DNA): TGCAGCGTTGGGCAGGTACAACTCCAAGAGACCCAGTACTTC.

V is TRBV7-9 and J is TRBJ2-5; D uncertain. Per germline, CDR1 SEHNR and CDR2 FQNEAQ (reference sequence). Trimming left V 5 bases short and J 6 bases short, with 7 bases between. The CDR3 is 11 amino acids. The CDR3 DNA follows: TGTGCCAGCAGCCCCTCCCAGACCCAGTACTTC. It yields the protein CASSPSQTQYF.

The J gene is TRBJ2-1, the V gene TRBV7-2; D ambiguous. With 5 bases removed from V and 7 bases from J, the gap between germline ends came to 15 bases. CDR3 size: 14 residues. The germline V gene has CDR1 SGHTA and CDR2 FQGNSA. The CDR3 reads CASSPPAPRNEQFF. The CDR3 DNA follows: TGTGCCAGCAGCCCGCCTGCTCCCAGGAATGAGCAGTTCTTC.